What follows are 7 T cell receptor beta chains derived from one specimen sequenced in a study of beta chain features in type 1 diabetes. Notes on the study in general: In every one of the four CD4+ subsets, TCRB CDR3s were moderately but significantly shorter in Type 1 diabetes patients.

No antigen has been identified for these receptors. The authors reverse transcribed all of the isolated RNA, so sequencing captured expressed TCRB transcripts. Only in-frame clones appear in the TCRdb table, and some are missing; sequencing was by immunoSEQ multiplex PCR. The sample consists of about 260,000 clones, roughly 22% of them appearing once. The sequenced sample consisted of naive CD4+ T cells from blood. These receptors were obtained from a woman aged 40 to 49 with type 1 diabetes.

V usage is TRBV6-6 and J usage is TRBJ1-5; no clear D. Between the trimmed V and J ends, which lost 0 bases and 10 bases, there was a span of 10 bases. This CDR3 has 13 amino acids. Germline V lookup: CDR1 MNHNY, CDR2 SVGAGI (reference sequence). The CDR3 spells CASSYSSGPPQHF. Written as DNA, the CDR3 is TGTGCCAGCAGTTACTCGAGCGGCCCCCCCCAGCATTTT.

J is TRBJ1-1 and V is TRBV4-3; 10 positions match TRBD1. This CDR3 comprises 16 residues. Trimming at V came to 0 bases and at J to 4 bases, leaving 5 bases not matched to a gene. Germline CDR1 is LGHNA and CDR2 is YSLEER. CDR3 sequence reads: CASSQDLRQGATEAFF. CDR3 in DNA: TGCGCCAGCAGCCAAGATCTGAGACAGGGGGCCACTGAAGCTTTCTTT.

This clone has only a few counts. The chain is built from TRBV11-2 and TRBJ2-2; D is perhaps TRBD1 (5 bases). The CDR3 has 16 residues. Trimming removed 0 bases at V and 6 bases at J, with 14 bases between. The germline V gene encodes CDR1 SGHAT and CDR2 FQNNGV. The CDR3 nucleotides read TGTGCCAGCAGCTTAGACCAGGGAAGGCATGCCGGGGAGCTGTTTTTT. Residues: CASSLDQGRHAGELFF.

The sample holds a few counts of this clone. The chain recombines TRBV20-1 with TRBJ1-1; D is uncertain. V was shortened by 5 bases and J by 1 base, with 5 bases between the two germline ends. CDR1 and CDR2 from the germline V gene are DFQATT and SNEGSKA (reference sequence). This CDR3 comprises 11 residues. The CDR3 nucleotides are TGCAGTGCTGGGCGGAACACTGAAGCTTTCTTT. Its protein is CSAGRNTEAFF.

This chain joins TRBV6-5 and TRBJ1-5, with no clear D. Germline values: CDR1 MNHEY, CDR2 SVGAGI. The CDR3 is made up of 13 amino acids. With 5 bases removed from V and 0 bases from J, the gap between germline ends came to 5 bases. This chain's CDR3 is CASSQNSNQPQHF. The CDR3 bases are TGTGCCAGCAGTCAAAATAGCAATCAGCCCCAGCATTTT.

The V and J genes are TRBV16 and TRBJ1-5; D is uncertain. The ends were cut back, 1 base at V and 3 bases at J, with 10 bases in the middle. Germline V gene sequence: CDR1 KGHSY, CDR2 FQNENV. This CDR3 spans 15 amino acids. DNA for the CDR3: TGTGCCAGCAGCCAATTCGAACTCGCCAATCAGCCCCAGCATTTT. This encodes CASSQFELANQPQHF.

This clone came up a few times. This chain uses TRBV5-6 with TRBJ1-6; 8 nucleotides align to TRBD1. CDR3 length: 13 residues. Trimming at V came to 4 bases and at J to 8 bases, leaving 2 bases not matched to a gene. CDR1 and CDR2 (germline): SGHDT, YYEEEE. In DNA, the CDR3 is TGTGCCAGCAGCCCGGACAGGGATTCACCCCTCCACTTT. Residues: CASSPDRDSPLHF. The full variable domain, rest sourced from reference TRBV5-6 and TRBJ1-6, is DAGVTQSPTHLIKTRGQQVTLRCSPKSGHDTVSWYQQALGQGPQFIFQYYEEEERQRGNFPDRFSGHQFPNYSSELNVNALLLGDSALYLCASSPDRDSPLHFGNGTRLTVT.